This T cell receptor beta chain stems from a study of blood T cell repertoires in COVID-19. This table comes from immunoSEQ multiplex PCR, and its TCRdb copy is limited to in-frame clones, with some not included. Of approximately 140,000 clones in the sample, about four fifths were seen once. The CDR3 has 13 residues. CDR1 SGDLS and CDR2 YYNGEE come from the germline V gene. Trimming pared 0 bases from V and 8 bases from J, leaving 11 bases between. This TCR derives from a woman aged 45-60 years with acute COVID-19. Sequencing used PBMCs or T cells enriched from blood (not recorded which). The gene calls are TRBV9 and TRBJ1-2; D possibly corresponds to TRBD1 (6 bases). For the CDR3, the DNA is TGTGCCAGCAGCGTAGATGGACAGCGCGGCTACACCTTC. Its protein is CASSVDGQRGYTF.